A selection of T cell receptor beta chains follows, all from one sample in a study of type 1 and type 2 diabetes patients. TCRdb re-analysed the multiplex PCR reads in MiXCR, keeping a single row per CDR3 protein. Among some 250,000 distinct CDR3 sequences, roughly 48% were seen once, and the ten largest hold roughly 13%. The material sequenced was peripheral blood mononuclear cells (PBMCs). These receptors originate from a man aged 18 to 35 with type 2 diabetes. CDR3s include the opening cysteine and the closing phenylalanine or tryptophan. The D gene is left open where the match is weak. Expanded clones get a size class; other rows say once, few or many, or leave the size out.

CDR3 protein: CATSRDMRGGQETQYF
CDR3 DNA: TGTGCCACCAGCAGAGATATGAGGGGGGGACAAGAGACCCAGTACTTC
D gene: NA
J gene: TRBJ2-5
V gene: TRBV15
clone size: many

CDR3 protein: CASSLAASGGYEQYF
CDR3 DNA: TGTGCCAGCAGCTTAGCGGCTAGCGGGGGGTACGAGCAGTACTTC
D gene: TRBD2
J gene: TRBJ2-7
V gene: TRBV7-8
clone size: NA

CDR3 protein: CASISDTDTQYF
CDR3 DNA: TGTGCCAGTATTTCGGACACAGATACGCAGTATTTT
D gene: NA
J gene: TRBJ2-3
V gene: TRBV19
clone size: few

CDR3 protein: CASTHIGELFF
CDR3 DNA: TGTGCCAGTACCCATATCGGGGAGCTGTTTTTT
D gene: NA
J gene: TRBJ2-2
V gene: TRBV19
clone size: NA

CDR3 protein: CASSRSFTDTQYF
CDR3 DNA: TGTGCCAGTAGCCGGAGTTTCACAGATACGCAGTATTTT
D gene: NA
J gene: TRBJ2-3
V gene: TRBV19
clone size: NA

CDR3 protein: CASNIDGYEQYF
CDR3 DNA: TGTGCCAGCAACATCGACGGCTACGAGCAGTACTTC
D gene: NA
J gene: TRBJ2-7
V gene: TRBV7-9
clone size: few

CDR3 protein: CASSLATGREAFF
CDR3 DNA: TGCGCCAGCAGCTTGGCTACCGGCAGGGAAGCTTTCTTT
D gene: NA
J gene: TRBJ1-1
V gene: TRBV5-1
clone size: NA

CDR3 protein: CASSDTGVDTQYF
CDR3 DNA: TGCGCCAGCAGTGACACAGGGGTAGATACGCAGTATTTT
D gene: TRBD1
J gene: TRBJ2-3
V gene: TRBV10-1
clone size: few

CDR3 protein: CASRGRGYQAETQYF
CDR3 DNA: TGTGCCAGCAGGGGCCGGGGGTATCAAGCGGAGACCCAGTACTTC
D gene: NA
J gene: TRBJ2-5
V gene: TRBV9
clone size: once

CDR3 protein: CASSQPPGGAETQYF
CDR3 DNA: TGCGCCAGCAGCCAACCCCCAGGAGGAGCAGAGACCCAGTACTTC
D gene: NA
J gene: TRBJ2-5
V gene: TRBV4-1
clone size: NA

CDR3 protein: CASSEVPALHF
CDR3 DNA: TGTGCCAGCAGTGAAGTTCCAGCCCTCCACTTT
D gene: NA
J gene: TRBJ1-6
V gene: TRBV25-1
clone size: NA

CDR3 protein: CASSLSGGGPQEQFF
CDR3 DNA: TGTGCCAGCAGCTTATCTGGGGGAGGGCCGCAGGAGCAGTTCTTC
D gene: TRBD2
J gene: TRBJ2-1
V gene: TRBV11-2
clone size: few

CDR3 protein: CASSLSVIEQYDGYTF
CDR3 DNA: TGTGCCAGCAGCTTAAGTGTTATAGAACAGTATGATGGCTACACCTTC
D gene: NA
J gene: TRBJ1-2
V gene: TRBV11-2
clone size: once

CDR3 protein: CASRSVGLSSGNTIYF
CDR3 DNA: TGTGCCAGCAGGAGTGTAGGACTGAGCTCTGGAAACACCATATATTTT
D gene: NA
J gene: TRBJ1-3
V gene: TRBV12-3/TRBV12-4
clone size: NA

CDR3 protein: CASSDQPGQGTNYGYTF
CDR3 DNA: TGTGCCAGCAGCGACCAGCCGGGACAGGGGACTAACTACGGCTACACCTTC
D gene: TRBD1
J gene: TRBJ1-2
V gene: TRBV9
clone size: few

CDR3 protein: CAWSVQSNYGYTF
CDR3 DNA: TGTGCCTGGAGTGTACAATCTAACTATGGCTACACCTTC
D gene: NA
J gene: TRBJ1-2
V gene: TRBV30
clone size: NA

CDR3 protein: CASSTMSSSYEQYF
CDR3 DNA: TGTGCCAGTAGTACCATGAGCAGCTCCTACGAGCAGTACTTC
D gene: NA
J gene: TRBJ2-7
V gene: TRBV19
clone size: many

CDR3 protein: CASSQDRQGPYNEQFF
CDR3 DNA: TGTGCCAGCAGCCAGGATCGACAGGGCCCTTACAATGAGCAGTTCTTC
D gene: TRBD1
J gene: TRBJ2-1
V gene: TRBV4-2
clone size: few

CDR3 protein: CASSFDWLEQYF
CDR3 DNA: TGTGCCAGCAGCTTCGACTGGCTCGAGCAGTACTTC
D gene: NA
J gene: TRBJ2-7
V gene: TRBV11-2
clone size: NA

CDR3 protein: CAWRGGSSYNSPLHF
CDR3 DNA: TGTGCCTGGAGGGGTGGGAGCTCCTATAATTCACCCCTCCACTTT
D gene: NA
J gene: TRBJ1-6
V gene: TRBV30
clone size: NA

CDR3 protein: CASSSSDTGNTIYF
CDR3 DNA: TGTGCCAGCAGCTCCTCTGACACTGGAAACACCATATATTTT
D gene: NA
J gene: TRBJ1-3
V gene: TRBV7-3
clone size: few

CDR3 protein: CASSLGLQGVGTQYF
CDR3 DNA: TGTGCCAGCAGCTTAGGGCTACAGGGGGTTGGGACCCAGTACTTC
D gene: TRBD1
J gene: TRBJ2-5
V gene: TRBV7-8
clone size: NA

CDR3 protein: CASMGLEDSYEQYF
CDR3 DNA: TGTGCCAGCATGGGGTTAGAAGACTCCTACGAGCAGTACTTC
D gene: NA
J gene: TRBJ2-7
V gene: TRBV2
clone size: many

CDR3 protein: CASSFDPEGSEQYF
CDR3 DNA: TGTGCCAGCAGCTTTGACCCCGAGGGATCCGAGCAGTACTTC
D gene: NA
J gene: TRBJ2-7
V gene: TRBV7-2
clone size: few

CDR3 protein: CASRQGPYNSPLHF
CDR3 DNA: TGTGCCAGCAGGCAGGGACCCTATAATTCACCCCTCCACTTT
D gene: NA
J gene: TRBJ1-6
V gene: TRBV27
clone size: many

CDR3 protein: CASSQTRENTEAFF
CDR3 DNA: TGCGCCAGCAGCCAAACCAGAGAGAACACTGAAGCTTTCTTT
D gene: NA
J gene: TRBJ1-1
V gene: TRBV4-1
clone size: NA

CDR3 protein: CASSLVRTETQYF
CDR3 DNA: TGTGCCAGCAGCTTAGTGAGGACGGAGACCCAGTACTTC
D gene: NA
J gene: TRBJ2-5
V gene: TRBV7-9
clone size: once

CDR3 protein: CSARGLAAEGGELFF
CDR3 DNA: TGCAGCGCCCGGGGACTAGCGGCAGAGGGCGGGGAGCTGTTTTTT
D gene: TRBD2
J gene: TRBJ2-2
V gene: TRBV29-1
clone size: once

CDR3 protein: CASSEGGRWDEQYF
CDR3 DNA: TGCGCCAGCAGTGAAGGCGGGAGATGGGACGAGCAGTACTTC
D gene: TRBD2
J gene: TRBJ2-7
V gene: TRBV10-1
clone size: many

CDR3 protein: CSPSAPNTEAFF
CDR3 DNA: TGCAGTCCCTCGGCGCCGAACACTGAAGCTTTCTTT
D gene: NA
J gene: TRBJ1-1
V gene: TRBV20-1
clone size: few

CDR3 protein: CAWISVNTEAFF
CDR3 DNA: TGTGCCTGGATATCCGTGAACACTGAAGCTTTCTTT
D gene: NA
J gene: TRBJ1-1
V gene: TRBV30
clone size: NA

CDR3 protein: CASSGGENYGYTF
CDR3 DNA: TGTGCCAGCAGTGGGGGAGAAAACTATGGCTACACCTTC
D gene: NA
J gene: TRBJ1-2
V gene: TRBV2
clone size: many

CDR3 protein: CASSHGTGDPFYGYTF
CDR3 DNA: TGCGCCAGCAGCCATGGGACGGGGGACCCATTCTATGGCTACACCTTC
D gene: NA
J gene: TRBJ1-2
V gene: TRBV4-3
clone size: NA

CDR3 protein: CAISESTGAGEETQYF
CDR3 DNA: TGTGCCATCAGTGAGTCGACGGGGGCGGGGGAAGAGACCCAGTACTTC
D gene: NA
J gene: TRBJ2-5
V gene: TRBV10-3
clone size: many

CDR3 protein: CASSPTTGTDTQYF
CDR3 DNA: TGTGCCAGCAGCCCTACTACAGGGACAGATACGCAGTATTTT
D gene: NA
J gene: TRBJ2-3
V gene: TRBV7-3
clone size: few

CDR3 protein: CASSYWTGRRETQYF
CDR3 DNA: TGTGCCAGCAGTTACTGGACAGGGAGACGGGAGACCCAGTACTTC
D gene: TRBD1
J gene: TRBJ2-5
V gene: TRBV6-5
clone size: few

CDR3 protein: CATGGTPFSNEQFF
CDR3 DNA: TGTGCCACCGGGGGGACGCCGTTTAGCAATGAGCAGTTCTTC
D gene: TRBD2
J gene: TRBJ2-1
V gene: TRBV6-5
clone size: few

CDR3 protein: CASSSTGSITYEQYF
CDR3 DNA: TGTGCCAGCAGTTCGACAGGGAGCATTACCTACGAGCAGTACTTC
D gene: TRBD1
J gene: TRBJ2-7
V gene: TRBV27
clone size: NA

CDR3 protein: CASSWEGLLRTDTQYF
CDR3 DNA: TGTGCCAGCAGTTGGGAGGGACTATTACGCACAGATACGCAGTATTTT
D gene: TRBD2
J gene: TRBJ2-3
V gene: TRBV6-1
clone size: NA

CDR3 protein: CASDGGVSTGELFF
CDR3 DNA: TGTGCCAGCGATGGGGGGGTGAGCACCGGGGAGCTGTTTTTT
D gene: TRBD2
J gene: TRBJ2-2
V gene: TRBV7-8
clone size: NA

CDR3 protein: CASSPRSRNYNEQFF
CDR3 DNA: TGTGCCAGCAGCCCACGTAGCCGAAACTACAATGAGCAGTTCTTC
D gene: NA
J gene: TRBJ2-1
V gene: TRBV7-9
clone size: NA

CDR3 protein: CASSLRNKGMNTEAFF
CDR3 DNA: TGTGCCAGCAGCTTAAGAAACAAGGGGATGAACACTGAAGCTTTCTTT
D gene: NA
J gene: TRBJ1-1
V gene: TRBV7-3
clone size: NA

CDR3 protein: CASSESRGTLQPQHF
CDR3 DNA: TGTGCCAGCAGTGAATCTAGAGGGACGTTGCAGCCCCAGCATTTT
D gene: NA
J gene: TRBJ1-5
V gene: TRBV2
clone size: NA

CDR3 protein: CASSETGNSNQPQHF
CDR3 DNA: TGCGCCAGCAGCGAGACAGGGAATAGCAATCAGCCCCAGCATTTT
D gene: TRBD1
J gene: TRBJ1-5
V gene: TRBV5-1
clone size: NA

CDR3 protein: CASSLGRGPSEAFF
CDR3 DNA: TGTGCCAGCAGCTTGGGGAGGGGACCCTCTGAAGCTTTCTTT
D gene: NA
J gene: TRBJ1-1
V gene: TRBV7-6
clone size: NA

CDR3 protein: CATGTSSSYEQYF
CDR3 DNA: TGTGCCACGGGGACTAGCTCCTCCTACGAGCAGTACTTC
D gene: TRBD2
J gene: TRBJ2-7
V gene: TRBV24-1
clone size: NA

CDR3 protein: CASSSGARYEQYF
CDR3 DNA: TGTGCCAGCAGTTCCGGGGCAAGATACGAGCAGTACTTC
D gene: NA
J gene: TRBJ2-7
V gene: TRBV12-3/TRBV12-4
clone size: few

CDR3 protein: CASSPDGPNEQFF
CDR3 DNA: TGTGCCAGCAGCCCGGATGGGCCCAATGAGCAGTTCTTC
D gene: NA
J gene: TRBJ2-1
V gene: TRBV6-5
clone size: NA

CDR3 protein: CASSRDRGPYEQYF
CDR3 DNA: TGTGCCAGCAGTAGGGACAGGGGTCCCTACGAGCAGTACTTC
D gene: TRBD1
J gene: TRBJ2-7
V gene: TRBV27
clone size: NA

CDR3 protein: CASSLGAAGELFF
CDR3 DNA: TGTGCCAGCAGTTTAGGGGCGGCCGGGGAGCTGTTTTTT
D gene: NA
J gene: TRBJ2-2
V gene: TRBV12-3/TRBV12-4
clone size: NA

CDR3 protein: CASSYYSGSNTGELFF
CDR3 DNA: TGTGCCAGTAGTTATTATAGCGGGAGTAACACCGGGGAGCTGTTTTTT
D gene: TRBD2
J gene: TRBJ2-2
V gene: TRBV19
clone size: NA